This TCR beta chain was captured in a study of blood T cell repertoires in COVID-19. Study as a whole: Researchers got acute and convalescent COVID-19 samples from the United States, Italy and Spain. Nucleic acid was either cDNA or gDNA, and it came from T cells, B-cell-depleted T cells, or PBMCs.

Living in 24 US areas, the participants were between 18 and 89 years of age. Original processing methods: Cell counts per sample came from amplifying reference gene primers. Generated by immunoSEQ multiplex PCR, the TCRdb table keeps only in-frame clones and is missing some. The D gene and trimming were derived from the DNA, and the V and J assignments and clone size from that table. This table has roughly 150,000 clones, 82% appearing once. Sample: PBMCs or T cells enriched from blood (not recorded which). The clonotype comes from a man aged 55 to 70 who had recovered from COVID-19.

The DNA of the CDR3 is TGCGCCAGCAGCTTGCTGTCGGGTTTTGGCTCTGGAAACACCATATATTTT. Translation gives CASSLLSGFGSGNTIYF. J is TRBJ1-3 and V is TRBV5-1; D call uncertain. This CDR3 contains 17 residues. Germline CDR1 and CDR2: SGHRS and YFSETQ. V lost 1 base to trimming and J lost 0 bases, with 14 bases between them.